Detailed here is one TCR beta chain. These data come from a study of control samples from healthy donors and cancer patients. Profiled with immunoSEQ multiplex PCR; TCRdb holds only in-frame clones, not every one. The sample contains about 130,000 clones, approximately 94% of which appear only once. This CDR3 comprises 13 residues. In germline, CDR1 is MNHEY, CDR2 SVGEGT. The V end was cut by 2 bases, the J end by 4 bases, with 9 bases between. The sequenced material came from PBMCs. The receptor's source is a man aged 50-60 years with head and neck cancer. The chain joins TRBV6-2 or TRBV6-3 to TRBJ2-7; no reliable D call. The CDR3 nucleotides are TGTGCCAGCAGTTACCGACACCAATACGAGCAGTACTTC. Protein sequence: CASSYRHQYEQYF.